These 24 T cell receptor beta chains originate from one sample sequenced in a study of blood T cell repertoires in COVID-19 (dated by TCRdb to 2020 to 2021). Libraries came from the immunoSEQ multiplex PCR assay. TCRdb provides this immuneACCESS table in a form limited to in-frame rearrangements. Some clones are lacking; in checked studies, under half of them reflect an unresolved V gene, and why the rest are absent is not known. A total of under 200,000 clones appear in this sample, roughly 85% of them only once. The top ten hold around 1.1% of the sample. Sequenced sample: peripheral blood. The receptor source for this set is a man aged 35 to 55 with acute or convalescent COVID-19.

V usage is TRBV7-6 and J usage is TRBJ2-7, with 8 nucleotides matching TRBD1. With V trimmed by 5 bases and J by 4 bases, 7 bases remained unmatched. Germline CDR1 reads SGHVS; CDR2 reads FNYEAQ. The CDR3 is 14 amino acids. The DNA of the CDR3 is TGTGCCAGCAGCCCAGGGGGCTTCATTTACGAGCAGTACTTC. Protein product: CASSPGGFIYEQYF.

The V and J genes are TRBV2 and TRBJ1-1, with D uncertain. Trimming took 7 bases from V and 3 from J, leaving 6 bases between them. Germline assignment: CDR1 SNHLY and CDR2 FYNNEI. The CDR3 runs 11 residues. CDR3 nucleotide sequence: TGTGCCAGCACGGTCGACACTGAAGCTTTCTTT. Amino acid sequence: CASTVDTEAFF.

The CDR3 is CSVDRGAFF. In DNA, the CDR3 is TGCAGCGTTGATAGGGGTGCTTTCTTT. The rearrangement links TRBV29-1 to TRBJ1-1, with D possibly matching TRBD1 (5 bases). Germline V lookup: CDR1 SQVTM, CDR2 ANQGSEA. The CDR3 has 9 residues. V lost 3 bases, J lost 11 bases, and 7 bases lay in between.

The genes are TRBV28 and TRBJ2-1; 7 bases agree with TRBD1. Germline assignment: CDR1 MDHEN and CDR2 SYDVKM. V lost 0 bases, J lost 8 bases, and 16 bases stayed unmatched. The CDR3 covers 18 residues. CDR3 sequence: CASSLWGYRDSPGYEQFF. The CDR3 nucleotides are TGTGCCAGCAGTTTATGGGGGTACCGGGACAGTCCGGGCTATGAGCAGTTCTTC.

This chain joins TRBV7-6 and TRBJ1-4; 7 nucleotides align to TRBD1. Germline assignment: CDR1 SGHVS and CDR2 FNYEAQ. Losses at the gene ends were 1 base for V and 8 bases for J; bases not matched to a gene: 7. The CDR3 covers 15 residues. The DNA of the CDR3 is TGTGCCAGCAGCTTAGAGGGGACAGAGGACGAAAAACTGTTTTTT. This translates into CASSLEGTEDEKLFF.

This clone was seen once. The chain couples TRBV5-5 to TRBJ1-3; D is undetermined. The CDR3 consists of 16 residues. Per germline, CDR1 SGHKS and CDR2 YYEKEE (reference sequence). V was pared by 3 bases and J by 3 bases, with 16 bases between. This chain's CDR3 is CASSSAAGFFGNTIYF. For the CDR3, the DNA is TGTGCCAGCAGCTCCGCAGCGGGCTTTTTTGGAAACACCATATATTTT.

The chain carries TRBV9 and TRBJ1-6; D gene ambiguous. Trimming took 0 bases from V and 8 from J, leaving 12 bases between them. From germline, CDR1 is SGDLS and CDR2 YYNGEE. The CDR3 covers 15 residues. The CDR3 spells CASSVEGGGDSPLHF. In DNA, the CDR3 is TGTGCCAGCAGCGTAGAGGGAGGAGGAGATTCACCCCTCCACTTT. Variable domain in full (rest from reference TRBV9 and TRBJ1-6): DSGVTQTPKHLITATGQRVTLRCSPRSGDLSVYWYQQSLDQGLQFLIQYYNGEERAKGNILERFSAQQFPDLHSELNLSSLELGDSALYFCASSVEGGGDSPLHFGNGTRLTVT.

This clone was seen a few times. CDR3 in DNA: TGTGCCAGCAGCAAAAAAGCGGGGGGCCCCTACAATGAGCAGTTCTTC. Translation gives CASSKKAGGPYNEQFF. The chain combines TRBV7-2 with TRBJ2-1, with 9 bases identical to TRBD2. Losses at the gene ends were 5 bases for V and 2 bases for J; bases not matched to a gene: 7. CDR1 and CDR2 (germline): SGHTA, FQGNSA. This CDR3 has 16 amino acids.

CDR3: CASHDWALAYGYTF. In DNA, the CDR3 is TGTGCCAGTCATGATTGGGCCCTGGCCTATGGCTACACCTTC. J is TRBJ1-2 and V is TRBV19; D ambiguous. V lost 8 bases and J lost 4, with 17 bases in between. Looked up from germline, CDR1 is LNHDA and CDR2 is SQIVND (reference sequence). The CDR3 spans 14 residues.

V usage is TRBV9 and J usage is TRBJ1-2, with D possibly TRBD1 on 6 matching bases. Germline V gene lookup returns CDR1 SGDLS and CDR2 YYNGEE. Trimming stripped 3 bases from V and 4 bases from J, with 13 bases between. The CDR3 is made up of 14 amino acids. The CDR3 DNA reads TGTGCCAGCAGCGCCGAGCCGACAGGCTATGGCTACACCTTC. Protein sequence: CASSAEPTGYGYTF.

The gene calls are TRBV25-1 and TRBJ1-1; 11 bases map to TRBD1. The CDR3 totals 15 residues. Germline-derived CDR1 and CDR2 are MGHDK and SYGVNS. Trimming removed 3 bases from V and 10 bases from J; junction bases left unmatched: 10. CDR3 in amino acids: CASSDPGQGAEGAFF. The CDR3 coding sequence is TGTGCCAGCAGTGACCCCGGACAGGGGGCAGAGGGAGCTTTCTTT.

The chain recombines TRBV28 with TRBJ1-2; perhaps TRBD1 as D (5 bases). CDR1 is MDHEN and CDR2 is SYDVKM in the germline V gene. The CDR3 contains 13 residues. Trimming shortened V by 5 bases and J by 8 bases, and 15 bases separated the two germline ends. The CDR3 loop is CASSPDTTRGYTF. The CDR3 DNA follows: TGTGCCAGCAGTCCGGACACTACCAGGGGCTACACCTTC.

The chain uses TRBV7-6 and TRBJ1-3; D unclear. The V and J ends lost 4 bases and 0 bases respectively, with 10 bases between them. This CDR3 is 15 amino acids long. CDR1 and CDR2 (germline): SGHVS, FNYEAQ. The chain's CDR3 is CASSSQSSSGNTIYF. CDR3 coding DNA: TGTGCCAGCAGCTCCCAATCGAGCTCTGGAAACACCATATATTTT. Combining the CDR3 with reference TRBV7-6 and TRBJ1-3 gives the whole variable domain GAGVSQSPRYKVTKRGQDVALRCDPISGHVSLYWYRQALGQGPEFLTYFNYEAQQDKSGLPNDRFSAERPEGSISTLTIQRTEQRDSAMYRCASSSQSSSGNTIYFGEGSWLTVV.

The gene calls are TRBV21-1 and TRBJ1-2. TRBV21-1 is designated a pseudogene. The CDR3 is made up of 11 amino acids. Here the CDR3 reads CATSTHYGYTF. The CDR3 DNA sequence: TGTGCCACTAGTACCCACTATGGCTACACCTTC.

The chain's CDR3 is CASSPSRGPGNQPQHF. CDR3 sequence (DNA): TGTGCCAGCAGCCCCTCGAGAGGGCCGGGCAATCAGCCCCAGCATTTT. The chain uses TRBV25-1 and TRBJ1-5; no clear D gene. V lost 6 bases and J lost 2, with 17 bases in between. There are 16 residues in the CDR3. The V gene's germline CDR1 is MGHDK and CDR2 SYGVNS.

CDR3 amino acids: CASSYSGATGELFF. In DNA, the CDR3 is TGTGCCAGCAGTTACTCAGGGGCAACCGGGGAGCTGTTTTTT. The chain links TRBV6-2 or TRBV6-3 to TRBJ2-2, with a weak D call TRBD1 (5 bases). V lost 0 bases to trimming and J lost 5 bases, with 7 bases between them. CDR1 is MNHEY, CDR2 SVGEGT, per germline. The CDR3 extends over 14 amino acids.

The chain carries TRBV7-2 and TRBJ1-4; a possible D gene is TRBD1 (6 bases). The CDR3 runs 13 residues. Per germline, CDR1 SGHTA and CDR2 FQGNSA. Trimming stripped 5 bases from V and 14 bases from J, with 18 bases between. This chain's CDR3 is CASSPETGRLLFF. The CDR3 nucleotides read TGTGCCAGCAGCCCGGAAACAGGGAGATTGCTGTTTTTT.

V gene TRBV28 combines with J gene TRBJ1-5, with D maybe TRBD1 (5 bases). There are 16 residues in the CDR3. Per germline, CDR1 MDHEN and CDR2 SYDVKM. Trimming pared 6 bases from V and 0 bases from J, leaving 15 bases between. CDR3 residues: CASRPSQAYSNQPQHF. The CDR3 DNA follows: TGTGCCAGCAGACCATCACAGGCATATAGCAATCAGCCCCAGCATTTT.

The chain uses TRBV5-4 and TRBJ2-5; 8 bases align to TRBD1. V lost 4 bases, J lost 5 bases, and 13 bases stayed unmatched. Germline V gene lookup returns CDR1 SGHNT and CDR2 YYREEE (reference sequence). CDR3 size: 16 residues. The CDR3 here is CASSPRRRQGRETQYF. The CDR3 region has the DNA TGTGCCAGCAGCCCACGTCGACGACAGGGGAGGGAGACCCAGTACTTC.

The CDR3 bases are TGTGCCAGCAGTTGGGCTAGCGGGGGGCTCTATGAGCAGTTCTTC. This encodes CASSWASGGLYEQFF. The chain links TRBV27 to TRBJ2-1; 11 bases fit TRBD2. Germline V gene sequence: CDR1 MNHEY, CDR2 SMNVEV (reference sequence). After removal of 4 bases from V and 8 bases from J, the junction contained 7 bases not matched to a gene. CDR3 length: 15 residues.

The rearrangement links TRBV7-8 to TRBJ2-7; 12 bases line up with TRBD2. From germline, CDR1 is SGHVS and CDR2 FQNEAQ. This CDR3 spans 17 amino acids. V gave up 3 bases and J gave up 7 bases; unmatched junction bases: 13. The CDR3 DNA reads as TGTGCCAGCAGCTTGCAACCGGGACTAGCGGGTCCGAGAGAGCAGTACTTC. Protein product: CASSLQPGLAGPREQYF. Using reference TRBV7-8 and TRBJ2-7 for the parts outside the CDR3, the full variable domain is GAGVSQSPRYKVAKRGQDVALRCDPISGHVSLFWYQQALGQGPEFLTYFQNEAQLDKSGLPSDRFFAERPEGSVSTLKIQRTQQEDSAVYLCASSLQPGLAGPREQYFGPGTRLTVT.

The CDR3 protein is CASSLVHRGRTDTQYF. In DNA, the CDR3 is TGTGCCAGCAGTCTAGTCCACAGGGGGCGCACAGATACGCAGTATTTT. V usage is TRBV5-8 and J usage is TRBJ2-3, with 9 bases that match TRBD1. Germline V gene sequence: CDR1 SGHTS, CDR2 YDEGEE. With V trimmed by 5 bases and J by 1 base, 8 bases remained unmatched. This CDR3 has 16 residues.

The chain employs TRBV10-2 and TRBJ2-5; 10 bases are a match to TRBD2. The CDR3 sequence is 16 residues long. After removal of 3 bases from V and 1 base from J, the junction contained 5 bases not matched to a gene. The germline V gene encodes CDR1 WSHSY and CDR2 SAAADI. The CDR3 sequence: CASSDSSGGLQETQYF. In nucleotides, the CDR3 is TGCGCCAGCAGTGACTCTAGCGGGGGCCTCCAAGAGACCCAGTACTTC.

The chain links TRBV5-6 to TRBJ1-5; weak D call: TRBD1 (5 bases). The CDR3 is 14 amino acids. Germline V gives CDR1 SGHDT, CDR2 YYEEEE. V was trimmed by 2 bases and J by 4 bases, leaving 10 bases between them. CDR3 protein: CASSLGRTNQPQHF. The CDR3 bases are TGTGCCAGCAGCTTAGGCAGGACAAATCAGCCCCAGCATTTT.